The 28 T cell receptor beta chains listed next were all sequenced from one sample in a study of long-term antiretroviral therapy in people with HIV. Survey-level resolution applied to immunoSEQ assay v3.0. Repertoires were generated with immunoSEQ multiplex PCR, while TCRdb's copy carries only in-frame clones and drops some. The top ten hold around 9.3% of the sample, which has 15,000 to 20,000 clones, about 91% seen once. Source: unsorted PBMCs, taken 0.3 years after starting antiretroviral therapy. The receptors were gathered from a man in his 60s with HIV.

The chain combines TRBV11-2 with TRBJ2-2; 9 nucleotides agree with TRBD2. The J segment lost 5 bases and the V segment lost 8 bases, leaving 12 bases of the junction unmatched. CDR3 length: 16 amino acids. Germline CDR1 and CDR2: SGHAT and FQNNGV. CDR3: CASGLPGGRETGELFF. CDR3 sequence (DNA): TGTGCCAGCGGACTTCCGGGCGGGAGGGAGACCGGGGAGCTGTTTTTT.

The chain has TRBV5-4 and TRBJ2-7; possible D gene TRBD1, 5 bases. The V gene's germline CDR1 is SGHNT and CDR2 YYREEE (reference sequence). V was pared by 4 bases and J by 4 bases, with 9 bases between. The length of the CDR3 is 12 residues. CDR3 region: CASSPKGYEQYF. CDR3 DNA sequence: TGTGCCAGCAGCCCGAAGGGGTACGAGCAGTACTTC.

The rearrangement uses TRBV6-5 and TRBJ1-1; possibly TRBD1 for D (5 bases). The CDR3 sequence is 14 residues long. Germline-derived CDR1 and CDR2 are MNHEY and SVGAGI. The germline V and J ends were trimmed by 2 bases and 5 bases, with 12 bases remaining between them. The CDR3 region has the DNA TGTGCCAGCAGTTACACGAGGGGCGGAACTGAAGCTTTCTTT. Translating it yields CASSYTRGGTEAFF.

CDR3 amino acids: CASSQSDYEQYF. For the CDR3, the DNA is TGTGCCAGCAGCCAGTCCGATTACGAGCAGTACTTC. The gene calls are TRBV4-2 and TRBJ2-7; D unclear. This CDR3 region has 12 residues. Trimming took off 3 bases at V and 4 bases at J, with 7 bases between the two ends. From germline, CDR1 is LGHNA and CDR2 YNFKEQ.

The rearrangement joins TRBV10-3 to TRBJ2-1; TRBD1 matches 9 bases. The V gene end was trimmed by 6 bases and the J gene end by 0 bases; junction bases not matched to a gene: 18. CDR3 length: 20 amino acids. Germline CDR1 is ENHRY and CDR2 is SYGVKD. The CDR3 here is CAIRADPGQGSRSSYNEQFF. The CDR3 nucleotides are TGTGCCATCAGGGCGGACCCGGGACAGGGATCCCGGAGCTCCTACAATGAGCAGTTCTTC.

The chain has TRBV29-1 and TRBJ1-5; D unclear. CDR1 is SQVTM, CDR2 ANQGSEA, per germline. Trimming took 4 bases from V and 2 from J, leaving 12 bases between them. The CDR3 length is 14 residues. CDR3 in amino acids: CSVVEGYGNQPQHF. The CDR3, as DNA: TGCAGCGTTGTGGAAGGGTACGGCAATCAGCCCCAGCATTTT.

The chain employs TRBV18 and TRBJ1-1; the match to TRBD1 covers 7 bases. The germline gives CDR1 KGHSH, CDR2 LQKENI. The V and J ends lost 0 bases and 11 bases, in that order; junction bases with no gene match: 9. The CDR3 consists of 14 residues. The CDR3: CASSPPGTAAVAFF. The CDR3 nucleotides read TGTGCCAGCTCACCACCTGGGACAGCAGCGGTTGCTTTCTTT.

The rearrangement uses TRBV11-2 and TRBJ2-1, with TRBD2 matching over 7 bases. This CDR3 has 16 amino acids. After removal of 0 bases from V and 7 bases from J, the junction contained 9 bases not matched to a gene. Germline V gene sequence: CDR1 SGHAT, CDR2 FQNNGV. In DNA, the CDR3 is TGTGCCAGCAGCTTAGATGGGAGGGTGGTGGCGAATGAGCAGTTCTTC. It specifies CASSLDGRVVANEQFF.

The V gene is TRBV7-9, the J gene TRBJ2-5, with TRBD2 identical over 8 bases. Germline trimming cut 2 bases from V and 4 bases from J; bases unmatched to any gene: 6. The CDR3 contains 15 residues. CDR1 SEHNR and CDR2 FQNEAQ come from the germline V gene (reference sequence). Here the CDR3 DNA reads TGTGCCAGCAGCTTAACGGGGGGGCCGGGAGAGACCCAGTACTTC. Translating it yields CASSLTGGPGETQYF. Complete variable domain (other parts from reference TRBV7-9 and TRBJ2-5): DTGVSQNPRHKITKRGQNVTFRCDPISEHNRLYWYRQTLGQGPEFLTYFQNEAQLEKSRLLSDRFSAERPKGSFSTLEIQRTEQGDSAMYLCASSLTGGPGETQYFGPGTRLLVL.

V usage is TRBV10-2 and J usage is TRBJ1-4; 11 nucleotides line up with TRBD1. The CDR3 runs to 14 residues. Trimming removed 6 bases from V and 7 bases from J; junction bases left unmatched: 4. Germline V gene lookup returns CDR1 WSHSY and CDR2 SAAADI. CDR3 amino acids: CASSAGTGGEKLFF. The CDR3 bases are TGCGCCAGCAGCGCCGGGACAGGGGGTGAAAAACTGTTTTTT.

The rearrangement uses TRBV7-2 and TRBJ2-3, with D tentatively TRBD1 (5 bases). Trimming removed 1 base from V and 0 bases from J, with 8 bases in between. Germline loops: CDR1 SGHTA, CDR2 FQGNSA. This CDR3 has 15 residues. CDR3 sequence reads: CASSLEGLSTDTQYF. The CDR3 DNA sequence: TGTGCCAGCAGCTTAGAGGGGTTGAGCACAGATACGCAGTATTTT.

J is TRBJ2-5 and V is TRBV14; D may be TRBD2 (6 bases). The CDR3 contains 17 residues. V shed 2 bases and J shed 5 bases, with 21 bases lying between them. From germline, CDR1 is SGHDN and CDR2 FVKESK. CDR3 sequence (DNA): TGTGCCAGCAGCCAAACCCCAGGACGTCGGGGGTGGGAGACCCAGTACTTC. Amino acid sequence: CASSQTPGRRGWETQYF.

This clone occurred once. CDR3 region: CASGLRTGENTEAFF. The CDR3 bases are TGTGCTAGTGGTTTGCGGACAGGGGAGAACACTGAAGCTTTCTTT. This rearrangement joins TRBV12-5 to TRBJ1-1; TRBD1 agrees at 9 bases. The V and J ends lost 2 bases and 1 base, in that order; junction bases with no gene match: 2. Germline V lookup: CDR1 LGHNT, CDR2 FRNRAP. This CDR3 has 15 amino acids.

The genes are TRBV6-1 and TRBJ2-6; D not certain. V was cut by 4 bases and J by 0 bases, with 10 bases left in between. This CDR3 has 16 amino acids. Germline loops: CDR1 MNHNS, CDR2 SASEGT. The CDR3 nucleotides are TGTGCCAGCAGTGCTTCATGGAGCTCTGGGGCCAACGTCCTGACTTTC. Protein: CASSASWSSGANVLTF.

CDR3: CASSSDESTIQYF. The CDR3 coding sequence is TGCGCCAGCAGCTCGGACGAGAGCACCATTCAGTATTTT. The chain links TRBV4-1 to TRBJ2-3; D ambiguous. CDR1 is MGHRA, CDR2 YSYEKL, per germline. CDR3 length: 13 residues. V was pared by 5 bases and J by 12 bases, with 18 bases between.

This clone was observed a single time. The CDR3 loop reads CAGAGGAFFGQFF. As DNA, the CDR3 is TGTGCGGGCGCAGGGGGGGCTTTTTTCGGGCAGTTCTTC. This rearrangement joins TRBV7-9 to TRBJ2-1; TRBD1 or TRBD2 may be the D gene (7 bases each). The CDR3 extends over 13 amino acids. Germline loops: CDR1 SEHNR, CDR2 FQNEAQ (reference sequence).

The rearrangement uses TRBV28 and TRBJ1-6; no clear D gene. This CDR3 comprises 15 residues. Deletions cut 4 bases from V and 4 bases from J, with 11 bases between. Per the germline V gene, CDR1 is MDHEN and CDR2 is SYDVKM. Here the CDR3 reads CASSSPGSYNSPLHF. Here the CDR3 DNA reads TGTGCCAGCAGTTCCCCCGGATCATATAATTCACCCCTCCACTTT.

The J gene is TRBJ1-1, the V gene TRBV6-5, with 7 bases lining up with TRBD1. CDR3 length: 14 residues. Germline loops: CDR1 MNHEY, CDR2 SVGAGI. V shed 8 bases and J 5 bases; nucleotides not matched to a gene: 11. CDR3 sequence reads: CASRTGTEGTEAFF. CDR3 coding DNA: TGTGCCAGCCGTACCGGGACAGAGGGAACTGAAGCTTTCTTT.

V usage is TRBV4-2 and J usage is TRBJ1-5; no firm D call. Germline values: CDR1 LGHNA, CDR2 YNFKEQ. The V end was cut by 1 base, the J end by 4 bases, with 5 bases between. The CDR3 covers 13 residues. Here the CDR3 DNA reads TGTGCCAGCAGCCAAGGTCAAAATCAGCCCCAGCATTTT. Protein product: CASSQGQNQPQHF.

This sequence joins TRBV4-3 and TRBJ1-6; 7 bases line up with TRBD1. The CDR3 has 16 amino acids. V lost 0 bases and J lost 3; bases outside the gene matches: 2. Germline V gives CDR1 LGHNA, CDR2 YSLEER. CDR3 DNA: TGCGCCAGCAGCCAAGACAGGGGGGACTATAATTCACCCCTCCACTTT. It yields the protein CASSQDRGDYNSPLHF.

This rearrangement joins TRBV5-6 to TRBJ1-1, with TRBD1 identical over 7 bases. The CDR3 consists of 14 residues. Per germline, CDR1 SGHDT and CDR2 YYEEEE. The V gene end was trimmed by 4 bases and the J gene end by 10 bases; junction bases not matched to a gene: 13. This CDR3 reads CASSPMTGWEVAFF. Written as DNA, the CDR3 is TGTGCCAGCAGCCCGATGACAGGGTGGGAGGTAGCTTTCTTT.

The V call is TRBV23-1, the J call TRBJ1-5; no reliable D call. TRBV23-1 belongs to the ORF category, with a function that is uncertain. V was clipped by 6 bases and J by 0 bases, with 15 bases between them. The CDR3 covers 16 residues. CDR3 bases: TGCGCCAGCAGCCCGAGCCCGCGGTATAGCAATCAGCCCCAGCATTTT. Amino acid sequence: CASSPSPRYSNQPQHF.

The V call is TRBV2, the J call TRBJ2-7; D remains unclear. This CDR3 contains 12 residues. Trimming took 8 bases from V and 5 from J, leaving 13 bases between them. In germline, CDR1 is SNHLY, CDR2 FYNNEI. This chain's CDR3 is CASGRGDHEQYF. CDR3 DNA: TGTGCCAGCGGGCGCGGAGACCACGAGCAGTACTTC.

The chain recombines TRBV5-1 with TRBJ2-1, with 8 positions matching TRBD2. V lost 4 bases to trimming and J lost 1 base; unmatched junction nucleotides: 7. The germline CDR1 and CDR2 sequences are SGHRS and YFSETQ. CDR3 length: 16 amino acids. CDR3 in DNA: TGCGCCAGCAGCCGCGCTGGCGGGGGGTCCTACAATGAGCAGTTCTTC. Translated, it gives CASSRAGGGSYNEQFF.

The CDR3 coding sequence is TGCGCCAGCAGCCAAGGCCCATATTCCGGGACAGGGGATGAAAAACTGTTTTTT. It yields the protein CASSQGPYSGTGDEKLFF. The chain joins TRBV4-3 to TRBJ1-4; 10 nucleotides line up with TRBD1. Germline CDR1 is LGHNA and CDR2 is YSLEER. The CDR3 consists of 18 residues. The V and J ends lost 1 base and 6 bases, in that order; junction bases with no gene match: 11.

V and J are TRBV6-5 and TRBJ2-3; the D gene is possibly TRBD1 (5 bases). The CDR3 spans 14 residues. The V gene lost 2 bases and the J gene lost 0 bases, with 6 bases spanning the gap. The germline V gene encodes CDR1 MNHEY and CDR2 SVGAGI. The DNA for the CDR3 is TGTGCCAGCAGTTACAAGGGGAGCACAGATACGCAGTATTTT. Translation: CASSYKGSTDTQYF.

The V gene is TRBV5-7, the J gene TRBJ1-5; D possibly corresponds to TRBD1 (6 bases). TRBV5-7 is assigned to the ORF class and has an uncertain function. V was pared by 2 bases and J by 6 bases, with 15 bases between. This CDR3 spans 15 amino acids. CDR3 nucleotides: TGTGCCAGCAGCTTTACGGCCAGGGGTGGTCAGCCCCAGCATTTT. This encodes CASSFTARGGQPQHF.

The chain has TRBV14 and TRBJ2-7; D remains unclear. V shed 1 base and J shed 6 bases, with 4 bases lying between them. The germline V gene encodes CDR1 SGHDN and CDR2 FVKESK. This CDR3 has 11 residues. CDR3 sequence (DNA): TGTGCCAGCAGCCAAGGGGCCGAGCAGTACTTC. Its translation is CASSQGAEQYF.